These 4 T cell receptor beta chains were all obtained from the same sample, sequenced in a study of T cell responses to AZD1222 COVID-19 vaccine. The method was immunoSEQ multiplex PCR; TCRdb's version includes in-frame clones alone and lacks a portion of them. The profile shows about 130,000 clones, around 90% of them singletons. The sample here was peripheral blood, taken on day 0 of AZD1222 vaccination. The source of these receptors is an adult in good health.

V usage is TRBV12-3 or TRBV12-4 and J usage is TRBJ2-7; D unresolved. The CDR3 length is 13 residues. The germline V and J ends were trimmed by 7 bases and 3 bases, with 13 bases remaining between them. Here the CDR3 reads CASTPGWNYEQYF. In nucleotides, the CDR3 is TGTGCCAGCACCCCCGGGTGGAACTACGAGCAGTACTTC.

The chain uses TRBV28 and TRBJ1-5; the D gene is possibly TRBD1 (5 bases). The CDR3 loop spans 15 amino acids. Looked up from germline, CDR1 is MDHEN and CDR2 is SYDVKM. Trimming cost V 0 bases and J 2 bases, with 8 bases left between them. The CDR3 bases are TGTGCCAGCAGTTTATGGCCGACAGGCAATCAGCCCCAGCATTTT. It codes for CASSLWPTGNQPQHF.

CDR3 DNA: TGTGCCACCAGTGATTTAGGAATCACCGGGGAGCTGTTTTTT. Amino acids: CATSDLGITGELFF. The genes are TRBV24-1 and TRBJ2-2; D gene ambiguous. This CDR3 contains 14 residues. V lost 1 base and J lost 4, with 6 bases in between. Germline V lookup: CDR1 KGHDR, CDR2 SFDVKD.

This clone was recorded once. V gene TRBV6-8 combines with J gene TRBJ1-2; no definite D call. The CDR3 covers 14 residues. CDR1 is MNHGY and CDR2 is SAAAGT in the germline V gene. The V gene lost 5 bases and the J gene lost 6 bases, with 16 bases spanning the gap. CDR3 sequence (DNA): TGTGCCAGCAGTCCGGACGGTTCCCTACATGGCTACACCTTC. Translating gives CASSPDGSLHGYTF.